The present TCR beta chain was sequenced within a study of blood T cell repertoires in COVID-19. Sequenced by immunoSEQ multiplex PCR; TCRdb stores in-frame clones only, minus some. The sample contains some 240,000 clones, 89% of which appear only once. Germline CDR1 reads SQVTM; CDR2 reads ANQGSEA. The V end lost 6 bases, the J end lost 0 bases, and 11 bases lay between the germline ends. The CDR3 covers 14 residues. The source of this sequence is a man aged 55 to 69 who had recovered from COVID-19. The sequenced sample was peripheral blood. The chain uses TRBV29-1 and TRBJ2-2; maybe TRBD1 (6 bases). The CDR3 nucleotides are TGCAGCGTATACAGGGACGCGAACACCGGGGAGCTGTTTTTT. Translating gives CSVYRDANTGELFF.